One and the same sample provided the 2 T cell receptor beta chains below, sequenced in a study of shared clonotypes between healthy human individuals. Repertoires were generated with immunoSEQ multiplex PCR, while TCRdb's copy carries only in-frame clones and drops some. Here the sample spans 150,000 to 200,000 clones, 66% being singletons. Sequences were obtained from memory CD4+ T cells sorted from blood. Subset defined: CD45RA-negative fraction. The source of these receptors is a man under 40 in good health.

The chain has TRBV28 and TRBJ2-4; TRBD1 might be the D (6 bases). CDR1 and CDR2 (germline): MDHEN, SYDVKM. The V gene lost 1 base and the J gene lost 5 bases, with 9 bases spanning the gap. The CDR3 sequence is 14 residues long. CDR3 coding DNA: TGTGCCAGCAGTTTATCGGCAGGGGAAAACATTCAGTACTTC. Encoded protein: CASSLSAGENIQYF.

This clone appeared a few times. This chain uses TRBV7-6 with TRBJ2-7; TRBD2 matches 14 bases. The V gene's germline CDR1 is SGHVS and CDR2 FNYEAQ. The CDR3 is 16 residues long. The ends lost 5 bases at V and 4 bases at J; junction bases unmatched: 7. CDR3 residues: CASSPGTSGRIYEQYF. The CDR3 nucleotides are TGTGCCAGCAGCCCCGGGACTAGCGGGAGAATTTACGAGCAGTACTTC. Based on the CDR3 plus reference TRBV7-6 and TRBJ2-7, the full variable domain is GAGVSQSPRYKVTKRGQDVALRCDPISGHVSLYWYRQALGQGPEFLTYFNYEAQQDKSGLPNDRFSAERPEGSISTLTIQRTEQRDSAMYRCASSPGTSGRIYEQYFGPGTRLTVT.